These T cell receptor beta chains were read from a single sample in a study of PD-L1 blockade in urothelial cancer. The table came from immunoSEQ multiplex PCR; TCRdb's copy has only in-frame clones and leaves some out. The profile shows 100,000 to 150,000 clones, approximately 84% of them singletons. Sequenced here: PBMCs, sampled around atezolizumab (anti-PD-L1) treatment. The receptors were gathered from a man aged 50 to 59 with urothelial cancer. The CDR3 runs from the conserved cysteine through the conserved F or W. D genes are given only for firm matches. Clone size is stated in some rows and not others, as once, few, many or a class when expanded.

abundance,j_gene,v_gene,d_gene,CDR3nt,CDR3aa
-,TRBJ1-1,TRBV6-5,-,TGTGCCAGCAGTCGTCGACAGACAATGAACACTGAAGCTTTCTTT,CASSRRQTMNTEAFF
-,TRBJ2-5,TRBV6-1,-,TGTGCCAGCAGTGAAGCACCGGGGGTTAGGGAGACCCAGTACTTC,CASSEAPGVRETQYF
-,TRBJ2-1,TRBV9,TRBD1,TGTGCCAGCAGCACGCGACAGGGAAGCTCCTACAATGAGCAGTTCTTC,CASSTRQGSSYNEQFF
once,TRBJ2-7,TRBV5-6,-,TGTGCCAGCAGCTTGCCCGCCCAAGGGGGATCCACCTACGAGCAGTACTTC,CASSLPAQGGSTYEQYF
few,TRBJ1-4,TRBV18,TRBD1,TGTGCCAGCTCACCGCCCCCAGGGGGTAGGATGGATGAAAAACTGTTTTTT,CASSPPPGGRMDEKLFF
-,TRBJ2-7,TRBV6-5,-,TGTGCCAGCAGTTATACGGGGTCCCCCTACGAGCAGTACTTC,CASSYTGSPYEQYF
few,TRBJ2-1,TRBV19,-,TGTGCCAGTAGTAGGAAGGAGGGCTCCTACAATGAGCAGTTCTTC,CASSRKEGSYNEQFF
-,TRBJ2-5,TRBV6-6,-,TGTGCCAGCAGTTACACACAACAAGAGACCCAGTACTTC,CASSYTQQETQYF
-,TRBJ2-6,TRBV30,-,TGTGCCTGGAGTACGGTCGGTCCCCCTGGGGCCAACGTCCTGACTTTC,CAWSTVGPPGANVLTF
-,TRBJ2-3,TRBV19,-,TGTGCCAGTAGTATGTACGCGGTTAGCACAGATACGCAGTATTTT,CASSMYAVSTDTQYF
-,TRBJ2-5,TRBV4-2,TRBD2,TGTGCCAGCAGCCAATTTTGGGAGGGCCGGGAGACCCAGTACTTC,CASSQFWEGRETQYF
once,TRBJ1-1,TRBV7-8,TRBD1,TGTGCCAGCAGCTGGACAGGGGGCCAACCTAGTTTTATAACTGAAGCTTTCTTT,CASSWTGGQPSFITEAFF
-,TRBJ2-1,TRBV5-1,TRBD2,TGCGCCAGCAGCTTCCCCCGAGAGGGAGGGTCGTATGAGCAGTTCTTC,CASSFPREGGSYEQFF
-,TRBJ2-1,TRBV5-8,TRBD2,TGTGCCAGCAGCCTGACTAGCGGGAGTAATGAGCAGTTCTTC,CASSLTSGSNEQFF
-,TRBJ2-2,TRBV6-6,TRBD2,TGTGCCAGCTCCGAGCGGGAGGGGGCCCCCGGGGAGCTGTTTTTT,CASSEREGAPGELFF
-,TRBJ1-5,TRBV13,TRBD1,TGTGCCAGCAGCCTAATCGGACAGGGGGGCTATAGCAATCAGCCCCAGCATTTT,CASSLIGQGGYSNQPQHF
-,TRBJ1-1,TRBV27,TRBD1,TGTGCCAGCAGGGCCACCGGGACAGGTCAAGCTTTCTTT,CASRATGTGQAFF
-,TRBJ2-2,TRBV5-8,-,TGTGCCAGCAGGGGCAGGGGGAGGCACACCGGGGAGCTGTTTTTT,CASRGRGRHTGELFF
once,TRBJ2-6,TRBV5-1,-,TGCGCCAGCAGTTTCAGAAGCTCTGGGGCCAACGTCCTGACTTTC,CASSFRSSGANVLTF
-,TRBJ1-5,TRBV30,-,TGTGCCTGGAGTGTACCCACCAGGATCTGGAATCAGCCCCAGCATTTT,CAWSVPTRIWNQPQHF
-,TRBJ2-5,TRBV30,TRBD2,TGTGCCTGGGGACTAGCGGGAGGAATGGAGACCCAGTACTTC,CAWGLAGGMETQYF
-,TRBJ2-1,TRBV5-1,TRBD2,TGCGCCAGCAGCTTCCTCTCCGGGACTAGCCCCTACAATGAGCAGTTCTTC,CASSFLSGTSPYNEQFF
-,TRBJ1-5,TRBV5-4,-,TGTGCCAGCAGCTTTGGGGGGGCAGGTCAGCCCCAGCATTTT,CASSFGGAGQPQHF
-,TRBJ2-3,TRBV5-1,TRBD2,TGCGCCAGCAGCTTGGTGCTAGCGGAAAGCACAGATACGCAGTATTTT,CASSLVLAESTDTQYF
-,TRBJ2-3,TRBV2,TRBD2,TGTGCCAGCAGTACCTCGGGACTAGCGGGAGACACAGATACGCAGTATTTT,CASSTSGLAGDTDTQYF
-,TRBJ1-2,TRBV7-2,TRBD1,TGTGCCAGCAGCTCTGGGACAGGGGACGGTGGCTACACCTTC,CASSSGTGDGGYTF
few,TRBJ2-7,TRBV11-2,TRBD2,TGTGCCAGCAGCTTAGATTCCGGGCTAGCGGGAGAGTACTTC,CASSLDSGLAGEYF
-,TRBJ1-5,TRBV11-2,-,TGTGCCAGCAGCTTGCGGGAGGATCAGCCCCAGCATTTT,CASSLREDQPQHF
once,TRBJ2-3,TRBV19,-,TGTGCCAGTAGAAACCTAGCACAGGGAATAGATACGCAGTATTTT,CASRNLAQGIDTQYF
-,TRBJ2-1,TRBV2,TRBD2,TGTGCCAGCACCGGGACTAATAAAATTAATGAGCAGTTCTTC,CASTGTNKINEQFF
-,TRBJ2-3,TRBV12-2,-,TGTGCAAGTCGCTTTACCGGAGGGTGGACCACAGATACGCAGTATTTT,CASRFTGGWTTDTQYF
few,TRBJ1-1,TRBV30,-,TGTGCCTTTACGGGGTACAGAGTGGCTTTCTTT,CAFTGYRVAFF
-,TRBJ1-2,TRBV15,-,TGTGCCACCAGCAGAGATATACCTCTGGGGGGAGGGGGCTACACCTTC,CATSRDIPLGGGGYTF
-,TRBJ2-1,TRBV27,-,TGTGCCAGCAGCTCCCCAGGATCCACAAACAATGAGCAGTTCTTC,CASSSPGSTNNEQFF
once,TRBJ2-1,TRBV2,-,TGTGCCAGCAAAGGGGCTCGACTCTACAATGAGCAGTTCTTC,CASKGARLYNEQFF
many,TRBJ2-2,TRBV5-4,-,TGTGCCAGCAGCCAGACAACGGACACCGGGGAGCTGTTTTTT,CASSQTTDTGELFF
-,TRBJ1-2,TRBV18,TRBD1,TGTGCCAGCTCCCCACAGGGGGTGGATGGCTACACCTTC,CASSPQGVDGYTF